What follows describes a single TCR beta chain. PCR was performed a second time for 7 to 11 cycles using a sample-barcoded 5' primer and a J-beta primer mix. From the 5' RACE reads, TCRdb called clonotypes with MiXCR, one entry per CDR3 protein. Of 1.5 million to 2 million distinct CDR3 sequences in the sample, around 48% were seen once. The CDR3 spans 15 residues. The ends lost 1 base at V and 6 bases at J; junction bases unmatched: 8. Germline CDR1 and CDR2: SGHAT and FQNNGV. This record belongs to a study of blood T cells in healthy people across ages. The specimen was blood. The sequence came from a middle-aged woman in good health. The genes are TRBV11-2 and TRBJ2-7, with TRBD2 matching 8 bases. CDR3 in DNA: TGTGCCAGCAGCTTAGTGGCGGGAGGTTTCTGCGAGCAGTACTTC. Its translation is CASSLVAGGFCEQYF.